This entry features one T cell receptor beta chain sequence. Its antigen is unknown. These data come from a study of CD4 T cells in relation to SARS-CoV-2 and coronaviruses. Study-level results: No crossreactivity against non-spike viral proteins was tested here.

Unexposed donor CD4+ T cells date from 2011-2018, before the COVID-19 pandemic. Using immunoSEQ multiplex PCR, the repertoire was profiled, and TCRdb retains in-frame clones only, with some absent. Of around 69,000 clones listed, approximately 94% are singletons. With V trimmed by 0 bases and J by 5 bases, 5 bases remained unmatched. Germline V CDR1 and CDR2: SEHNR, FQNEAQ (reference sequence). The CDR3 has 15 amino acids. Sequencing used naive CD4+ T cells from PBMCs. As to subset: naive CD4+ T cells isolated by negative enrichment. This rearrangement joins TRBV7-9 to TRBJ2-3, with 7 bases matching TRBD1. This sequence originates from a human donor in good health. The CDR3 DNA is TGTGCCAGCAGCTTAGCCGGGACAGAGGGAGATACGCAGTATTTT. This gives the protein CASSLAGTEGDTQYF.